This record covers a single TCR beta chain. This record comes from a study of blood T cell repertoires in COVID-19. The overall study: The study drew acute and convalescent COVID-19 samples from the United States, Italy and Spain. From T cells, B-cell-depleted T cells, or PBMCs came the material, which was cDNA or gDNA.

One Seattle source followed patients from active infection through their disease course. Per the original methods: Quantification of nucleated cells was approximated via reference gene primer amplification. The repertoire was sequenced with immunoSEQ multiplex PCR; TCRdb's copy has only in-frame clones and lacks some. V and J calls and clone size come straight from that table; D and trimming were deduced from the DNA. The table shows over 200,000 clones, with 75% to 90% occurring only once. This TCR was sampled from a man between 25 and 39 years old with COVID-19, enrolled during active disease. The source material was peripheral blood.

CDR3 DNA: TGTGCCAGCAGCTTGGCAGGGGGAATTGGCTACACCTTC. Protein product: CASSLAGGIGYTF. This chain uses TRBV7-2 with TRBJ1-2, with 7 bases fitting TRBD1. Germline loops: CDR1 SGHTA, CDR2 FQGNSA. V trimming: 3 bases; J trimming: 7 bases; junction bases outside the gene matches: 5. This CDR3 is built from 13 residues.